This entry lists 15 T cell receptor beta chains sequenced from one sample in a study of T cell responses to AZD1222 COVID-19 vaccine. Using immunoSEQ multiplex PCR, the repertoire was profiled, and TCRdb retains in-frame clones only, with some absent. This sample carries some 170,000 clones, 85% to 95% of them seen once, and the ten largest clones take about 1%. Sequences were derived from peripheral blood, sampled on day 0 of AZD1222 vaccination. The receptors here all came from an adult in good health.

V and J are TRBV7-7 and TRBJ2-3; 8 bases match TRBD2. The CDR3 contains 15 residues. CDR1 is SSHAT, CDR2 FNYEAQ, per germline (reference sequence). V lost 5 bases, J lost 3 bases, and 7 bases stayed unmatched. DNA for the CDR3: TGTGCCAGCAGCCCAGGACTAGCCGTAACAGATACGCAGTATTTT. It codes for CASSPGLAVTDTQYF.

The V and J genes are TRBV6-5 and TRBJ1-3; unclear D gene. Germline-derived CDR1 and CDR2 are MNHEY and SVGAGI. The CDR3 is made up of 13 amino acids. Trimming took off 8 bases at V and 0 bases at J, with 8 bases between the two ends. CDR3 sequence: CASGSSSGNTIYF. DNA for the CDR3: TGTGCCAGCGGGTCGTCCTCTGGAAACACCATATATTTT.

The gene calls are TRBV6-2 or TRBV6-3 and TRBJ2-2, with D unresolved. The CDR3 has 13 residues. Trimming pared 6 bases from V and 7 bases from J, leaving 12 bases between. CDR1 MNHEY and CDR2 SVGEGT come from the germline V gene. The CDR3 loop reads CASSRVDVGELFF. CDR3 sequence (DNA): TGTGCCAGCAGCCGAGTGGACGTCGGGGAGCTGTTTTTT.

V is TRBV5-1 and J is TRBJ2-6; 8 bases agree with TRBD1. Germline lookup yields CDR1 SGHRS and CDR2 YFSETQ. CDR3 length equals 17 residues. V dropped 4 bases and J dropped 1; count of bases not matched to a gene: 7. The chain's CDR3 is CASSRGQGNSGANVLTF. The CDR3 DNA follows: TGCGCCAGCAGCCGAGGACAGGGAAATTCTGGGGCCAACGTCCTGACTTTC.

The CDR3 here is CASRWDRETGYTF. In nucleotides, the CDR3 is TGTGCCAGCAGATGGGACAGGGAAACCGGCTACACCTTC. V gene TRBV12-3 or TRBV12-4 combines with J gene TRBJ1-2; 9 nucleotides match TRBD1. Trimming removed 6 bases from V and 8 bases from J; junction bases left unmatched: 7. The length of the CDR3 is 13 residues.

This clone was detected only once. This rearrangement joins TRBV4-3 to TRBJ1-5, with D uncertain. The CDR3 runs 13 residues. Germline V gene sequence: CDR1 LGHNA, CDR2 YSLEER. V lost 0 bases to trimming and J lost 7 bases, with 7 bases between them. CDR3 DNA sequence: TGCGCCAGCAGCCAAGACATGGGGCAGCCCCAGCATTTT. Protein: CASSQDMGQPQHF.

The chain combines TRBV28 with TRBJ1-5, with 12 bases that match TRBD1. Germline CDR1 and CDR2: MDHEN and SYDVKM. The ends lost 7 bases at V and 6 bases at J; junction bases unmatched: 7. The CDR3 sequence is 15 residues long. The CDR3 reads CASIPGQGARQPQHF. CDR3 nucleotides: TGTGCCAGCATACCGGGACAGGGGGCGCGTCAGCCCCAGCATTTT.

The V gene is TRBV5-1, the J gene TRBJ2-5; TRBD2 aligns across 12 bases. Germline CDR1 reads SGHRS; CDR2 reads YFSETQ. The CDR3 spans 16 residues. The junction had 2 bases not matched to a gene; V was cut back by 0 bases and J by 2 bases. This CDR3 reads CASSLELAGGQETQYF. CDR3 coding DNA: TGCGCCAGCAGCTTGGAACTAGCGGGGGGACAAGAGACCCAGTACTTC.

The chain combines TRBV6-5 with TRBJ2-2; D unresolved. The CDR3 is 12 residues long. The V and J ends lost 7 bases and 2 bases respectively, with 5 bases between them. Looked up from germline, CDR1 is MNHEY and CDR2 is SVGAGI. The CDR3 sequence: CASTRNTGELFF. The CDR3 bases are TGTGCCAGCACCAGAAACACCGGGGAGCTGTTTTTT.

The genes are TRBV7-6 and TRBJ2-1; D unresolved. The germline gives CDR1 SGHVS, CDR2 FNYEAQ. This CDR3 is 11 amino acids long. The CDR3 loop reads CAWGAYNEQFF. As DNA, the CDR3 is TGTGCGTGGGGTGCATACAATGAGCAGTTCTTC.

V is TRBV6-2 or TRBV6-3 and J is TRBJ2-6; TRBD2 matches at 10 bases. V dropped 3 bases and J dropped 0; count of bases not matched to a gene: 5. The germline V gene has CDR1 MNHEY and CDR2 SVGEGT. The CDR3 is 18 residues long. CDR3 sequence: CASSYRTSGNSGANVLTF. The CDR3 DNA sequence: TGTGCCAGCAGTTATAGGACTAGCGGAAACTCTGGGGCCAACGTCCTGACTTTC.

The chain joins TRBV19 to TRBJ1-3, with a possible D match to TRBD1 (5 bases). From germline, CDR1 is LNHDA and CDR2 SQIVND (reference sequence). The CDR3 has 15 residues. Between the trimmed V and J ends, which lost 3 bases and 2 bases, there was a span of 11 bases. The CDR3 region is CASSISGPPGNTIYF. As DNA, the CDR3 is TGTGCCAGTAGTATCTCGGGACCCCCTGGAAACACCATATATTTT.

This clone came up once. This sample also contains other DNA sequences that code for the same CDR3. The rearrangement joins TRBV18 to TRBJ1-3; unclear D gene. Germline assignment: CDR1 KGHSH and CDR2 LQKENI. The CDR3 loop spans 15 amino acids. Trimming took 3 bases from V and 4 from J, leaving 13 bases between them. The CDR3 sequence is CASSPREESGNTIYF. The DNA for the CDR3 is TGTGCCAGCTCACCGCGGGAAGAGTCCGGAAACACCATATATTTT. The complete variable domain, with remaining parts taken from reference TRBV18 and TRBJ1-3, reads NAGVMQNPRHLVRRRGQEARLRCSPMKGHSHVYWYRQLPEEGLKFMVYLQKENIIDESGMPKERFSAEFPKEGPSILRIQQVVRGDSAAYFCASSPREESGNTIYFGEGSWLTVV.

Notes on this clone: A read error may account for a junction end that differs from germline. The CDR3 coding sequence is TGCGCCAGCAGCTTGGCCTATACATCAAATGAAGATTTCTTT. Protein sequence: CASSLAYTSNEDFF. The chain joins TRBV5-1 to TRBJ1-1; D is undetermined. Germline lookup yields CDR1 SGHRS and CDR2 YFSETQ. CDR3 length: 14 amino acids.

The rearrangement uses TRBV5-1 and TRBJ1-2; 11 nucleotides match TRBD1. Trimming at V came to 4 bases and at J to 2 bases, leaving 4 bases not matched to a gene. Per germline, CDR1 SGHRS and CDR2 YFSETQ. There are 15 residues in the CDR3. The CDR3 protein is CASSTGQGGNYGYTF. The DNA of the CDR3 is TGCGCCAGCAGCACGGGACAGGGGGGAAACTATGGCTACACCTTC.